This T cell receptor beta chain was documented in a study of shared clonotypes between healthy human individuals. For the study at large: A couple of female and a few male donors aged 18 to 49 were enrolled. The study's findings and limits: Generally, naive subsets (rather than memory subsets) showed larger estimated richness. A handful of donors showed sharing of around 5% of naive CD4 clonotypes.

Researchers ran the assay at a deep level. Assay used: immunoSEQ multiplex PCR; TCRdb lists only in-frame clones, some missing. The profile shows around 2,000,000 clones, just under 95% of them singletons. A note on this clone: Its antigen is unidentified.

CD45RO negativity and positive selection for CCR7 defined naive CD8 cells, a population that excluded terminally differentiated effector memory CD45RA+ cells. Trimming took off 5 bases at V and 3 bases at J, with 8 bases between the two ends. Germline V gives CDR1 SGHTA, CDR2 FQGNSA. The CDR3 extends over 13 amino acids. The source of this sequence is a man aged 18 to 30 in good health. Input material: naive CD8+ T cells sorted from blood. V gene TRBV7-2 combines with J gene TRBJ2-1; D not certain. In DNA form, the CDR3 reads TGTGCCAGCAGCGTCCGGGTCTACAATGAGCAGTTCTTC. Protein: CASSVRVYNEQFF.